The clone carrying this T cell receptor (beta chain) was seen ten or more times. This sample is drawn from a study of T cells in Graves' hyperthyroidism and ophthalmopathy. Whole-study context: Staff took peripheral blood when the initial diagnosis was made, before any treatment began.

Among ophthalmopathy patients, the Clinical Activity Score reached at least 3, the NOSPECS grade reached at least 4, and duration remained under 3 months. Germline CDR1 is SGHAT and CDR2 is FQNNGV. This CDR3 has 13 amino acids. Trimming pared 4 bases from V and 6 bases from J, leaving 13 bases between. Template material for amplifying TCR beta CDR3 regions consisted of RNA transcripts. Researchers ran a first-round RT-PCR on the TCR CDR3 using the HTBI primer set. Via MiXCR, TCRdb re-called the multiplex PCR reads, giving one row per CDR3 protein. Among about 400,000 distinct CDR3 sequences, more than 13% were seen once, and the ten largest hold 25% to 30%.

The genes are TRBV11-2 and TRBJ2-7, with D possibly TRBD2 on 6 matching bases. The sequenced sample was blood. The receptor was isolated from a man in his fifties with Graves' ophthalmopathy. The CDR3 DNA follows: TGTGCCAGCAGCTCCGGGACTCCGACCGAGCAGTACTTC. Its protein product is CASSSGTPTEQYF.